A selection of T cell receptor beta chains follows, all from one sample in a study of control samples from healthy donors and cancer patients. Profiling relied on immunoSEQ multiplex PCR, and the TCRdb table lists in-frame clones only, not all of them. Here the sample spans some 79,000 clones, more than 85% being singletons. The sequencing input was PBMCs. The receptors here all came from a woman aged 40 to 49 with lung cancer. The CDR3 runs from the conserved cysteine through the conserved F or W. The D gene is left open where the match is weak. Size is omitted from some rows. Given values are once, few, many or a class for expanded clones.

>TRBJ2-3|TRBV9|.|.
TGTGCCAGCAGCGTTCGAATCGGGGGACAGAGCACAGATACGCAGTATTTT
CASSVRIGGQSTDTQYF
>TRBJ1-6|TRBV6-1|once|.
TGTGCCAGCAGTGAGGTCCACGGTGCTTCACCCCTCCACTTT
CASSEVHGASPLHF
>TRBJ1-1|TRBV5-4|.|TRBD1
TGTGCCAGCAGCCCGGCCAGGGGGCGGGACACTGAAGCTTTCTTT
CASSPARGRDTEAFF
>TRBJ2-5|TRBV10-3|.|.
TGTGCCATCAGTGAGGGGGGTACAGAGACCCAGTACTTC
CAISEGGTETQYF
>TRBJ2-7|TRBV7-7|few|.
TGTGCTAGCAGCTTTGACAGGGAGGACGAGCAGTACTTC
CASSFDREDEQYF
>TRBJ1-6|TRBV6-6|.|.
TGTGCCAGCAGTTACGTCGGACAGAGGAATTCACCCCTCCACTTT
CASSYVGQRNSPLHF
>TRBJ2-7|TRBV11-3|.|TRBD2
TGTGCCAGCAGCCCGGGGGGGACCGCGTCCTACGAGCAGTACTTC
CASSPGGTASYEQYF
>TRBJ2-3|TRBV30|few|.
TGTGCCTGGAGGGGGGGCCCCTTTGGGGATACGCAGTATTTT
CAWRGGPFGDTQYF
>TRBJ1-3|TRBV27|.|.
TGTGCCAGCAGACCGCTAGGGACTGGAAACACCATATATTTT
CASRPLGTGNTIYF
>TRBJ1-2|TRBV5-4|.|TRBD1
TGTGCCAGCAGCTTGGACGGGACAGGAGCTAACTATGGCTACACCTTC
CASSLDGTGANYGYTF
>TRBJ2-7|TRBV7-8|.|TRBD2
TGTGCCAGCAGCCAGCGGACTAGCGGGGGATACGAGCAGTACTTC
CASSQRTSGGYEQYF
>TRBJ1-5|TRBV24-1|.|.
TGTGCCACCACCGAGGGGTCCAATCAGCCCCAGCATTTT
CATTEGSNQPQHF
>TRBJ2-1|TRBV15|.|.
TGTGCCACCAGCAGAGAGGCAGGGGAACCCTACAATGAGCAGTTCTTC
CATSREAGEPYNEQFF
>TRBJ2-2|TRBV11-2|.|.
TGTGCCAGCAGCTCGTTTCCTTCAGGCGGGGAGCTGTTTTTT
CASSSFPSGGELFF
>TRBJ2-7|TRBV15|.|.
TGTGCCACCAGCAGGACAGGTCAAGACCACGAGCAGTACTTC
CATSRTGQDHEQYF
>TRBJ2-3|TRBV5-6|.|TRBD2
TGTGCCAGCACGGGACTAAACACAGATACGCAGTATTTT
CASTGLNTDTQYF
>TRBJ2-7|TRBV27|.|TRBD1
TGTGCCAGCTGGATCAGGGGGTCGGAGCAGTACTTC
CASWIRGSEQYF
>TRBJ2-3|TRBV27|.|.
TGTGCCAGCAATGGTAAAGATACGCAGTATTTT
CASNGKDTQYF